The entry below describes one T cell receptor (beta chain). Its target is not known. This entry comes from a study of breast tumors, draining lymph nodes, adjacent tissues. Whole-study findings and limits: Findings are consistent with lymph node origin and intratumoral expansion of most tumor T cells. Tumor and nontumor repertoires were significantly more similar in luminal-like than in basal-like breast cancer. Tumors had less TCR diversity than lymph nodes, more than nontumor tissue. Tumor T cell lymph node origin was a supported hypothesis, not proven.

TCRdb itself ran the multiplex PCR reads through MiXCR, one entry per CDR3 protein. The sample holds approximately 37,000 distinct CDR3 sequences, 35% to 40% seen once. CDR3 length: 15 residues. The V segment lost 5 bases and the J segment 7 bases; nucleotides outside the gene matches: 9. The V gene's germline CDR1 is SEHNR and CDR2 FQNEAQ (reference sequence). The sequenced sample was breast tumor tissue. The chain carries TRBV7-9 and TRBJ1-4; 8 bases match TRBD1. This receptor was obtained from a female donor with breast cancer. Some clones in this sample may be carry-over from other donors' samples. The chain's CDR3 is CASSLRTGRGEKLFF. The CDR3 nucleotides read TGTGCCAGCAGCCTCCGGACAGGGAGGGGTGAAAAACTGTTTTTT. Complete variable domain (other parts from reference TRBV7-9 and TRBJ1-4): DTGVSQNPRHKITKRGQNVTFRCDPISEHNRLYWYRQTLGQGPEFLTYFQNEAQLEKSRLLSDRFSAERPKGSFSTLEIQRTEQGDSAMYLCASSLRTGRGEKLFFGSGTQLSVL.